Below are 30 T cell receptor beta chains sequenced from a single sample in a study of beta chain features in type 1 diabetes (dated by TCRdb to 2016 to 2019). Here is what the overall study found, with its caveats: A moderate but significant shortening of TCRB CDR3 length was observed in type 1 diabetes patients in all four CD4+ subsets.

These TCRs' antigens remain unknown. The library was generated by the immunoSEQ multiplex PCR assay. All of the isolated RNA was reverse transcribed with the High Capacity cDNA Reverse Transcription Kit, so expressed TCRB transcripts were sequenced. TCRdb stores this immuneACCESS table with in-frame sequences only. Part of the clones is absent; in the studies checked, under half of the shortfall reflects unresolved V genes, and no reason is known for the rest. The sample data list about 340,000 clones, and roughly 8.8% of these were observed just once. Jointly, the top ten make up roughly 0.99% of the sample. Sequenced: central memory CD4+ T cells from blood. The source is a young man with type 1 diabetes.

J is TRBJ2-3 and V is TRBV7-7; weak D call: TRBD2 (5 bases). In germline, CDR1 is SSHAT, CDR2 FNYEAQ (reference sequence). V was pared by 5 bases and J by 5 bases, with 14 bases between. This CDR3 region has 14 residues. The chain's CDR3 is CASSPRSRGDTQYF. Here the CDR3 DNA reads TGTGCCAGCAGCCCGCGCTCCCGGGGAGATACGCAGTATTTT.

The chain couples TRBV10-1 to TRBJ2-5; TRBD1 is a possible D gene (6 bases). The CDR3 loop spans 16 amino acids. CDR1 WNHNN and CDR2 SYGVQD come from the germline V gene (reference sequence). Trimming removed 0 bases at V and 1 base at J, with 12 bases between. DNA for the CDR3: TGCGCCAGCAGTGAGTCGATAACAGGGAGCCAAGAGACCCAGTACTTC. It specifies CASSESITGSQETQYF.

V gene TRBV18 combines with J gene TRBJ2-5, with a possible D match to TRBD2 (6 bases). The CDR3 totals 15 residues. V shed 2 bases and J shed 5 bases, with 15 bases lying between them. Germline assignment: CDR1 KGHSH and CDR2 LQKENI. The CDR3 nucleotides are TGTGCCAGCTCACCAACGGGACTCACGGGGGAGACCCAGTACTTC. This translates into CASSPTGLTGETQYF.

The rearrangement uses TRBV2 and TRBJ2-1; D remains ambiguous. The CDR3 is 12 amino acids. Trimming pared 8 bases from V and 4 bases from J, leaving 9 bases between. From germline, CDR1 is SNHLY and CDR2 FYNNEI. Written as DNA, the CDR3 is TGTGCCAGCTTAAGGGATTACAATGAGCAGTTCTTC. This gives the protein CASLRDYNEQFF.

This clone showed up just a few times. The V and J genes are TRBV28 and TRBJ2-7; TRBD1 matches at 8 bases. The J segment lost 3 bases and the V segment lost 6 bases, leaving 10 bases of the junction unmatched. CDR3 length: 15 amino acids. Per the germline V gene, CDR1 is MDHEN and CDR2 is SYDVKM. CDR3 bases: TGTGCCAGCAGCCGGTTCCAGGGGGCGGACTACGAGCAGTACTTC. Translation gives CASSRFQGADYEQYF.

This chain links TRBV14 with TRBJ2-2; tentatively, D is TRBD1 or TRBD2 (5 bases each). There are 15 residues in the CDR3. Germline V gene data show CDR1 as SGHDN and CDR2 as FVKESK. Trimming left V 0 bases short and J 7 bases short, with 12 bases between. In DNA form, the CDR3 reads TGTGCCAGCAGCCAAGATCTGGGGGATTTCGGGGAGCTGTTTTTT. This encodes CASSQDLGDFGELFF.

This clone has only a few counts. Other DNA sequences of this sample code for an identical CDR3. The rearrangement links TRBV20-1 to TRBJ2-7; D possibly corresponds to TRBD2 (5 bases). The CDR3 runs to 11 residues. The germline CDR1 and CDR2 sequences are DFQATT and SNEGSKA (reference sequence). Trimming cost V 3 bases and J 2 bases, with 5 bases left between them. The CDR3 nucleotides read TGCAGTGCTAGCGGGGCCTACGAGCAGTACTTC. Amino acid sequence: CSASGAYEQYF.

This clone was seen a handful of times. The chain combines TRBV28 with TRBJ1-6; 8 nucleotides line up with TRBD1. Germline CDR1 is MDHEN and CDR2 is SYDVKM. This CDR3 comprises 15 residues. J was trimmed by 8 bases and V by 7 bases; bases with no gene match: 10. The CDR3 spells CASTVPDRGDSPLHF. CDR3 nucleotides: TGTGCCAGCACCGTCCCCGACAGGGGTGATTCACCCCTCCACTTT.

The chain combines TRBV19 with TRBJ1-1, with TRBD1 identical over 8 bases. CDR3 size: 11 residues. V was pared by 9 bases and J by 8 bases, with 5 bases of the junction left unmatched. Germline lookup yields CDR1 LNHDA and CDR2 SQIVND (reference sequence). The CDR3 region has the DNA TGTGCCAGCCTCGACAGGGGAGAAGCTTTCTTT. Amino acid sequence: CASLDRGEAFF.

This clone was observed a handful of times. The genes are TRBV10-3 and TRBJ2-7; the D gene is possibly TRBD2 (5 bases). This CDR3 comprises 11 residues. V was shortened by 5 bases and J by 3 bases, with 5 bases between the two germline ends. The germline V gene has CDR1 ENHRY and CDR2 SYGVKD. DNA for the CDR3: TGTGCCATCAGTCGGGACTACGAGCAGTACTTC. Its protein is CAISRDYEQYF.

This rearrangement joins TRBV5-1 to TRBJ2-7; D tentatively reads TRBD1 or TRBD2 (5 bases each). This CDR3 is 15 amino acids long. Germline V CDR1 and CDR2: SGHRS, YFSETQ. Trimming shortened V by 5 bases and J by 0 bases, and 15 bases separated the two germline ends. CDR3 nucleotide sequence: TGCGCCAGCAGAGAGGGGACCGGTACCTCCTACGAGCAGTACTTC. Translated: CASREGTGTSYEQYF.

A few counts support this clone. The chain couples TRBV27 to TRBJ2-7; a possible D gene is TRBD1 (6 bases). V was clipped by 4 bases and J by 6 bases, with 22 bases between them. CDR1 MNHEY and CDR2 SMNVEV come from the germline V gene (reference sequence). This CDR3 has 16 amino acids. The CDR3 DNA is TGTGCCAGCAGTTCGAGACAGGCCCTTATACTAGGCGAGCAGTACTTC. It encodes CASSSRQALILGEQYF.

This clone occurred many times. The same CDR3 is also encoded by other DNA sequences in this sample. The chain joins TRBV7-2 to TRBJ1-1; D remains unclear. Trimming pared 5 bases from V and 3 bases from J, leaving 16 bases between. The germline CDR1 and CDR2 sequences are SGHTA and FQGNSA. The CDR3 runs to 15 residues. For the CDR3, the DNA is TGTGCCAGCAGCCCCCTTTCTCGGGGTGACACTGAAGCTTTCTTT. Residues: CASSPLSRGDTEAFF.

This clone was seen a few times. The rearrangement joins TRBV5-1 to TRBJ1-6; D gene ambiguous. The V gene lost 4 bases and the J gene lost 9 bases, with 14 bases spanning the gap. The length of the CDR3 is 14 residues. Per germline, CDR1 SGHRS and CDR2 YFSETQ. The CDR3 region is CASSPGKQGSPLHF. The CDR3 bases are TGCGCCAGCAGCCCCGGGAAACAAGGTTCACCCCTCCACTTT.

The genes are TRBV7-2 and TRBJ2-3, with D perhaps assigned TRBD1 or TRBD2 (6 bases each). This CDR3 contains 16 residues. Germline V CDR1 and CDR2: SGHTA, FQGNSA. The germline V and J ends were trimmed by 0 bases and 3 bases, with 13 bases remaining between them. The CDR3 reads CASSLAQGRLTDTQYF. The DNA for the CDR3 is TGTGCCAGCAGCTTAGCCCAGGGGAGGTTGACAGATACGCAGTATTTT.

The V call is TRBV6-6, the J call TRBJ2-3; D is undetermined. Germline CDR1 and CDR2: MNHNY and SVGAGI (reference sequence). The CDR3 length is 13 residues. Trimming took 6 bases from V and 0 from J, leaving 7 bases between them. As DNA, the CDR3 is TGTGCCAGCAGACTCGACAGCACAGATACGCAGTATTTT. It is translated as CASRLDSTDTQYF.

This clone was seen only a few times. The V gene is TRBV11-2, the J gene TRBJ2-1; no definite D call. Trimming removed 0 bases at V and 5 bases at J, with 5 bases between. The CDR3 has 13 amino acids. Germline V gene sequence: CDR1 SGHAT, CDR2 FQNNGV. The CDR3 is CASSLDGNNEQFF. As DNA, the CDR3 is TGTGCCAGCAGCTTAGATGGAAACAATGAGCAGTTCTTC.

This clone occurred a few times. Germline and junction disagree at one end, which may indicate a read error. The V call is TRBV6-5, the J call TRBJ2-2; D call uncertain. The CDR3 has 12 amino acids. CDR1 and CDR2 from the germline V gene are MNHEY and SVGAGI. CDR3 loop: CASSERVGELFF. In nucleotides, the CDR3 is TGCGCCAGCAGTGAGCGAGTCGGGGAGCTGTTTTTT.

This chain links TRBV5-1 with TRBJ2-1, with 9 bases aligning to TRBD2. V was pared by 2 bases and J by 4 bases, with 4 bases of the junction left unmatched. CDR1 and CDR2 (germline): SGHRS, YFSETQ. The CDR3 is made up of 15 amino acids. CDR3 nucleotide sequence: TGCGCCAGCAGCTTTGTAGCGGGGGCTTACAATGAGCAGTTCTTC. This encodes CASSFVAGAYNEQFF.

This clone was seen repeatedly, ten times or more. This chain links TRBV21-1 with TRBJ1-5; the table's D call, TRBD1, has no DNA check behind it. TRBV21-1 is classified as a pseudogene. The length of the CDR3 is 15 residues. CDR3 sequence (DNA): TGTGCCAGCAGCAAAAGTTGGACAGGGAATCAGCCCCAGCATTTT. Its protein is CASSKSWTGNQPQHF.

The sample holds a few counts of this clone. The J gene is TRBJ2-2, the V gene TRBV7-8; the D gene is possibly TRBD2 (6 bases). Deletions cut 7 bases from V and 2 bases from J, with 17 bases between. Germline loops: CDR1 SGHVS, CDR2 FQNEAQ. The CDR3 contains 16 residues. CDR3 DNA: TGTGCCAGCACCCGCCGCGGGGTCTTAAACACCGGGGAGCTGTTTTTT. It encodes CASTRRGVLNTGELFF. Looking up the rest from reference TRBV7-8 and TRBJ2-2 gives the full variable domain: GAGVSQSPRYKVAKRGQDVALRCDPISGHVSLFWYQQALGQGPEFLTYFQNEAQLDKSGLPSDRFFAERPEGSVSTLKIQRTQQEDSAVYLCASTRRGVLNTGELFFGEGSRLTVL.

This clone was recorded many times. The chain employs TRBV9 and TRBJ2-3; perhaps D is TRBD1 or TRBD2 (6 bases each). Looked up from germline, CDR1 is SGDLS and CDR2 is YYNGEE. V dropped 2 bases and J dropped 4 bases, with 17 bases sitting between them. CDR3 length: 16 residues. The DNA for the CDR3 is TGTGCCAGCAGCGTCGGAGGGGGGCTCTCGGCAGATACGCAGTATTTT. Translation gives CASSVGGGLSADTQYF.

There are a few counts of this clone. The V call is TRBV10-3, the J call TRBJ1-4; D ambiguous. V lost 6 bases and J lost 2, with 13 bases in between. The CDR3 is made up of 15 amino acids. In germline, CDR1 is ENHRY, CDR2 SYGVKD. As DNA, the CDR3 is TGTGCCATCAGCCCGGTGGGAAACACTAATGAAAAACTGTTTTTT. This translates into CAISPVGNTNEKLFF.

V is TRBV21-1 and J is TRBJ2-5; the table's D call, TRBD2, was not checked against the DNA. TRBV21-1 is a documented pseudogene. This CDR3 has 12 residues. CDR3 DNA sequence: TGTGCCAGCAGCAAGGGACTTGAGACCCAGTACTTC. This gives the protein CASSKGLETQYF.

This clone was counted a few times. The J gene is TRBJ2-1, the V gene TRBV5-5; no clear D. The germline V gene encodes CDR1 SGHKS and CDR2 YYEKEE (reference sequence). Trimming cost V 2 bases and J 10 bases, with 7 bases left between them. This CDR3 contains 11 residues. The CDR3 DNA reads TGTGCCAGCAGCTTTACCTGGGAGCAGTTCTTC. Its translation is CASSFTWEQFF. Together with reference TRBV5-5 and TRBJ2-1, the CDR3 gives the full variable domain: DAGVTQSPTHLIKTRGQQVTLRCSPISGHKSVSWYQQVLGQGPQFIFQYYEKEERGRGNFPDRFSARQFPNYSSELNVNALLLGDSALYLCASSFTWEQFFGPGTRLTVL.

In regard to this clone: A read error is possible here, since a much larger clone lies one base away. This chain connects TRBV6-6 to TRBJ2-7; the match to TRBD1 covers 7 bases. V shed 6 bases and J 6 bases; nucleotides not matched to a gene: 5. The CDR3 has 12 residues. The germline CDR1 and CDR2 sequences are MNHNY and SVGAGI (reference sequence). The CDR3 reads CASSYDRVEQYF. The CDR3 DNA reads as TGTGCCAGCAGCTATGACAGGGTCGAGCAGTACTTC.

This clone was counted between two and nine times. DNA for the CDR3: TGTGCCAGCAGCTTGGGGCAGGGAAGGATCTACGAGCAGTACTTC. This translates into CASSLGQGRIYEQYF. The genes are TRBV7-2 and TRBJ2-7, with D tentatively TRBD1 (5 bases). The CDR3 covers 15 residues. The germline V gene has CDR1 SGHTA and CDR2 FQGNSA. V was pared by 3 bases and J by 3 bases, with 15 bases between.

The sample holds a few counts of this clone. V usage is TRBV10-3 and J usage is TRBJ2-3, with 11 bases fitting TRBD1. The junction had 5 bases not matched to a gene; V was cut back by 6 bases and J by 3 bases. Germline values: CDR1 ENHRY, CDR2 SYGVKD. The CDR3 extends over 15 amino acids. The CDR3 DNA is TGTGCCATCAGACCGGGACAGGGGGGGACAGATACGCAGTATTTT. Translating gives CAIRPGQGGTDTQYF.

The sample holds a few counts of this clone. The chain combines TRBV29-1 with TRBJ1-1; a weak D match, TRBD1 (5 bases). CDR3 size: 12 residues. Trimming stripped 5 bases from V and 5 bases from J, with 12 bases between. Germline V lookup: CDR1 SQVTM, CDR2 ANQGSEA. The CDR3 bases are TGCAGCGTTTGGGCACGGGGGACTGAAGCTTTCTTT. Protein: CSVWARGTEAFF. The full variable domain, in which reference TRBV29-1 and TRBJ1-1 provide the parts outside the CDR3, is SAVISQKPSRDICQRGTSLTIQCQVDSQVTMMFWYRQQPGQSLTLIATANQGSEATYESGFVIDKFPISRPNLTFSTLTVSNMSPEDSSIYLCSVWARGTEAFFGQGTRLTVV.

This clone occurred a few times. The chain links TRBV30 to TRBJ1-1, with 7 bases lining up with TRBD1. From germline, CDR1 is GTSNPN and CDR2 SVGIG (reference sequence). CDR3 size: 13 residues. The J segment lost 4 bases and the V segment lost 7 bases, leaving 9 bases of the junction unmatched. CDR3 sequence: CASAFTGATEAFF. Here the CDR3 DNA reads TGTGCCTCCGCTTTTACAGGGGCCACTGAAGCTTTCTTT. The full variable domain, with the rest looked up from reference TRBV30 and TRBJ1-1, is SQTIHQWPATLVQPVGSPLSLECTVEGTSNPNLYWYRQAAGRGLQLLFYSVGIGQISSEVPQNLSASRPQDRQFILSSKKLLLSDSGFYLCASAFTGATEAFFGQGTRLTVV.